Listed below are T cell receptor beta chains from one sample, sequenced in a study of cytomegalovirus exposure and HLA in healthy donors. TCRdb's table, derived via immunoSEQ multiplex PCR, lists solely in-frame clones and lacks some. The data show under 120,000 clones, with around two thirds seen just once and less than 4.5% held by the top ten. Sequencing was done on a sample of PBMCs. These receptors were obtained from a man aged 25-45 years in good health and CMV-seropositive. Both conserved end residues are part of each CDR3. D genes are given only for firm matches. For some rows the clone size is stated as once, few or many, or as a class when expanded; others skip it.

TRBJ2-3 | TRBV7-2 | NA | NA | CASISQFSTDTQYF | TGTGCCAGCATCAGTCAATTTAGCACAGATACGCAGTATTTT
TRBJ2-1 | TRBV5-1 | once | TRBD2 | CASSLGAGYNEQFF | TGCGCCAGCAGCTTGGGAGCGGGATACAATGAGCAGTTCTTC
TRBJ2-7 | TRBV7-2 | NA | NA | CASSSAGILSYEQYF | TGTGCCAGCAGCTCCGCGGGGATACTCTCCTACGAGCAGTACTTC
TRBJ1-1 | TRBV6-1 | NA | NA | CASSSGRGYTEAFF | TGTGCCAGCAGTTCCGGACGGGGTTACACTGAAGCTTTCTTT
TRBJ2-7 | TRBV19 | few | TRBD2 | CASSMGSSGVYEQYF | TGTGCCAGTAGTATGGGGAGTAGCGGGGTCTACGAGCAGTACTTC
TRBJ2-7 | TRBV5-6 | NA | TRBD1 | CASSLAGQGYEQYF | TGTGCCAGCAGCTTGGCAGGACAGGGCTACGAGCAGTACTTC
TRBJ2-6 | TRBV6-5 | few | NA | CASSYHSGAGANVLTF | TGTGCCAGCAGTTACCACTCAGGGGCTGGGGCCAACGTCCTGACTTTC
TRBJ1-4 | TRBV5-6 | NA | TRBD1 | CASSPGQGGSEKLFF | TGTGCCAGCAGCCCAGGACAGGGAGGGAGCGAAAAACTGTTTTTT
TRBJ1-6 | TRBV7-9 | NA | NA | CASSFVRSDSPLHF | TGTGCCAGCAGCTTTGTCAGGTCCGATTCACCCCTCCACTTT
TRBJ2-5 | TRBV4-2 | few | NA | CASSQVRGARETQYF | TGTGCCAGCAGCCAGGTCCGCGGGGCCAGAGAGACCCAGTACTTC
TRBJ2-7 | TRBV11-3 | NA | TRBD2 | CASSAASGGSYEQYF | TGTGCCAGCAGCGCCGCTAGCGGGGGGAGCTACGAGCAGTACTTC
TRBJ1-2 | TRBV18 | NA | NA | CASSPSVGQGSGYTF | TGTGCCAGCTCACCATCCGTAGGGCAGGGGTCCGGCTACACCTTC
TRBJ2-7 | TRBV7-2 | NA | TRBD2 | CASSRTSGGAYEQYF | TGTGCCAGCAGCCGTACTAGCGGGGGGGCCTACGAGCAGTACTTC
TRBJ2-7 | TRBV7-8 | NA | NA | CASTWTQTYEQYF | TGTGCCAGCACCTGGACACAAACCTACGAGCAGTACTTC
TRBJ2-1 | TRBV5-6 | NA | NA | CASSLFGHLYNEQFF | TGTGCCAGCAGCTTGTTCGGACACCTGTACAATGAGCAGTTCTTC
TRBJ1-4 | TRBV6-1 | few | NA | CASSEQGTKNEKLFF | TGTGCCAGCAGTGAACAGGGAACCAAAAATGAAAAACTGTTTTTT
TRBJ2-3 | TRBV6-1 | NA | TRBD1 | CASNRDRGSDTQYF | TGTGCCAGCAACCGGGACAGGGGTTCTGATACGCAGTATTTT
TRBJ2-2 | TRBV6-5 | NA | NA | CASSYGAPYGGELFF | TGTGCCAGCAGCTACGGGGCCCCCTACGGCGGGGAGCTGTTTTTT
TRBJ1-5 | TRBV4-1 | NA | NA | CASSQGLRGLNQPQHF | TGCGCCAGCAGCCAAGGTCTACGGGGACTCAATCAGCCCCAGCATTTT
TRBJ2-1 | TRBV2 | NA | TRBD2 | CASRGLAGEFF | TGTGCCAGCAGGGGGCTGGCGGGGGAGTTCTTC
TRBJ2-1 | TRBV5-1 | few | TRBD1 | CASRTGNYNEQFF | TGCGCCAGTCGGACAGGGAACTACAATGAGCAGTTCTTC
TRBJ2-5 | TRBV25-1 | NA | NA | CASSARGIGETQYF | TGTGCCAGCAGTGCCAGGGGCATCGGAGAGACCCAGTACTTC
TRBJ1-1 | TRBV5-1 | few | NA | CASSLAGGGSTEAFF | TGCGCCAGCAGCTTGGCAGGCGGGGGCTCCACTGAAGCTTTCTTT
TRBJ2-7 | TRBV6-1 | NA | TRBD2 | CASSEGGGPYEQYF | TGTGCCAGCAGTGAAGGGGGGGGTCCCTACGAGCAGTACTTC
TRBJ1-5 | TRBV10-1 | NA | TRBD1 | CASRDRGGNQPQHF | TGCGCCAGCAGGGACAGGGGCGGCAATCAGCCCCAGCATTTT
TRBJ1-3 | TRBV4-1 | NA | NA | CASSYGQFSGNTIYF | TGCGCCAGCAGTTACGGACAGTTCTCTGGAAACACCATATATTTT
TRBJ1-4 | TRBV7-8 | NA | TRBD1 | CASSFDRVGANEKLFF | TGTGCCAGCAGCTTCGACAGGGTTGGAGCTAATGAAAAACTGTTTTTT
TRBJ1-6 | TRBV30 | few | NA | CAWSTGPLGSPLHF | TGTGCCTGGAGTACAGGCCCTTTGGGGTCACCCCTCCACTTT
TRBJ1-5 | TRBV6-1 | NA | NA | CASSEAGGRANQPQHF | TGTGCCAGCAGTGAAGCGGGCGGGCGTGCCAATCAGCCCCAGCATTTT
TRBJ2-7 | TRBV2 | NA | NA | CASSVGWQDYYEQYF | TGTGCCAGCAGTGTCGGCTGGCAGGACTACTACGAGCAGTACTTC
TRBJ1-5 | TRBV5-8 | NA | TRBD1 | CASSLPGQGNQPQHF | TGTGCCAGCAGCTTACCCGGACAGGGCAATCAGCCCCAGCATTTT
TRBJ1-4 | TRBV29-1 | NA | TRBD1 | CSVEGSLQGAGEKLFF | TGCAGCGTTGAGGGATCATTACAGGGGGCTGGTGAAAAACTGTTTTTT
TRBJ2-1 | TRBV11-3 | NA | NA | CASSPDWKSSYNEQFF | TGTGCCAGCAGCCCGGACTGGAAAAGCTCCTACAATGAGCAGTTCTTC
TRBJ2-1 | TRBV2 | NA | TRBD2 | CASSDSGGPYNEQFF | TGTGCCAGCAGTGACTCGGGGGGACCATACAATGAGCAGTTCTTC
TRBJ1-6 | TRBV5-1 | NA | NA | CASSPATNPPGHYNSPLHF | TGCGCCAGCAGCCCAGCCACCAACCCCCCGGGACACTATAATTCACCCCTCCACTTT
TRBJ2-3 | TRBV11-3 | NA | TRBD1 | CASSSRTGGTDTQYF | TGTGCCAGCAGCTCCAGGACAGGGGGGACAGATACGCAGTATTTT
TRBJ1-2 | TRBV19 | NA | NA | CASSMTGNSASGYTF | TGTGCCAGTAGTATGACCGGGAACTCCGCTAGCGGCTACACCTTC
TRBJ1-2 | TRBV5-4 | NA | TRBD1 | CASSLGGGQGIGYTF | TGTGCCAGCAGCTTAGGGGGGGGACAGGGAATAGGCTACACCTTC
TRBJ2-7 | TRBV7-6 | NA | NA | CASSSVGGEQYF | TGTGCCAGCAGCTCCGTGGGGGGCGAGCAGTACTTC
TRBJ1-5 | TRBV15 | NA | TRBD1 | CATSLRTGEDQPQHF | TGTGCCACCAGCCTAAGGACAGGGGAAGATCAGCCCCAGCATTTT
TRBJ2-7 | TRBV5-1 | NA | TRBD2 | CASSLAAGPPYEQYF | TGCGCCAGCAGCTTGGCAGCGGGGCCACCCTACGAGCAGTACTTC
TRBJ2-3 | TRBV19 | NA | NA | CASSIGEGLADTQYF | TGTGCCAGTAGTATAGGCGAGGGACTGGCAGATACGCAGTATTTT
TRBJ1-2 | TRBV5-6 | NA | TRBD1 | CASSFGRGSYGYTF | TGTGCCAGCAGCTTTGGCAGGGGGAGCTATGGCTACACCTTC
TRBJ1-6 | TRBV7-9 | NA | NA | CASSYIEGSPLHF | TGTGCCAGCAGTTATATAGAGGGATCACCCCTCCACTTT
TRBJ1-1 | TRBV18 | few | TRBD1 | CASSPSGGMNTEAFF | TGTGCCAGCTCACCCTCAGGGGGGATGAACACTGAAGCTTTCTTT
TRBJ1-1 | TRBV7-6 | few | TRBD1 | CASSLQLGQANTEAFF | TGTGCCAGCAGCCTCCAATTGGGACAGGCTAACACTGAAGCTTTCTTT
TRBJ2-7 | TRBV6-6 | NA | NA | CASSPGSGEQYF | TGTGCCAGCAGTCCTGGGTCGGGAGAGCAGTACTTC
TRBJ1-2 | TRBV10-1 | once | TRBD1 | CARGTGDYGYTF | TGCGCCAGAGGGACAGGGGACTATGGCTACACCTTC